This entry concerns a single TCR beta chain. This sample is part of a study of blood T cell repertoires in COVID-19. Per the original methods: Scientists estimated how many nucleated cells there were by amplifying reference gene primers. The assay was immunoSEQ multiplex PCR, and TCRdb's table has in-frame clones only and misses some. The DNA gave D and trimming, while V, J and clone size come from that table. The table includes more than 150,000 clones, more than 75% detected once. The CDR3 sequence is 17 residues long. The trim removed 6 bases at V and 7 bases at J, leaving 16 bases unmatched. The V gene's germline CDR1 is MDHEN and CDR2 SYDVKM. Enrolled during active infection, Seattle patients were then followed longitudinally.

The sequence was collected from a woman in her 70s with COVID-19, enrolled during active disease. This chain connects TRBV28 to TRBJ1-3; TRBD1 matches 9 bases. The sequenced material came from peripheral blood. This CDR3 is CASRGNRDRDKWNTIYF. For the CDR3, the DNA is TGTGCCAGCAGGGGTAACCGGGACAGGGACAAATGGAACACCATATATTTT.